This T cell receptor (beta chain) was obtained from a study of low-dose radiotherapy and immunotherapy resistance in tumors. Turning to the study itself: Intravenous ipilimumab 1 mg/kg every six weeks was given with nivolumab 240 mg every two weeks.

This clonotype was recorded many times. This CDR3 region has 15 residues. The V end was cut by 0 bases, the J end by 6 bases, with 18 bases between. Germline V lookup: CDR1 DFQATT, CDR2 SNEGSKA (reference sequence). TRAV- and TRBV-specific primers, spanning alpha and beta chains, primed first-strand cDNA. Both a constant-region primer and a V-primer adapter served to amplify TCRs across roughly 22 PCR cycles. The isolated mRNA underwent amplification through in vitro transcription. MiXCR, applied by TCRdb to the reads, yields one record per CDR3 protein. The sample yields 75,000 to 95,000 distinct CDR3 sequences, around 20% seen once. Time point: after trial treatment. Indicated treatment: LDRT plus nivolumab, ipilimumab, low-dose cyclophosphamide and aspirin (RACIN trial). The donors' regimen was nivolumab, ipilimumab, aspirin, low-dose cyclophosphamide and low-dose radiotherapy. Inclusion covered patients whose advanced solid tumors lacked tumor-infiltrating lymphocytes.

The genes are TRBV20-1 and TRBJ2-7; D is possibly TRBD2 (6 bases). The sequencing here drew on PBMCs, taken after low-dose radiotherapy plus immunotherapy. This receptor was identified in a female donor with ovarian cancer. The CDR3 protein is CSARDPGTPTREQYF. CDR3 nucleotides: TGCAGTGCTAGAGATCCAGGGACTCCGACTCGCGAGCAGTACTTC.